One and the same sample provided the 12 T cell receptor beta chains below, sequenced in a study of shared clonotypes between healthy human individuals. The table came from immunoSEQ multiplex PCR; TCRdb's copy has only in-frame clones and leaves some out. This sample carries approximately 640,000 clones, 80% to 95% of them seen once, and the ten largest clones take 30% to 40%. The sequenced sample consisted of memory CD8+ T cells from PBMCs. The sample's subset: CD45RO+ cells pooled with CCR7-negative TemRA cells. These TCRs come from a man between 18 and 29 years old in good health. Some clones in this sample may be carry-over from other donors' samples.

The count of this clone is one. J is TRBJ1-5 and V is TRBV6-1; D remains unclear. V gave up 0 bases and J gave up 6 bases, with 6 bases separating them. This CDR3 is built from 13 residues. From germline, CDR1 is MNHNS and CDR2 SASEGT. This CDR3 is CASSEAPAQPQHF. In DNA, the CDR3 is TGTGCCAGCAGTGAAGCGCCAGCTCAGCCCCAGCATTTT.

The chain combines TRBV29-1 with TRBJ2-7, with unresolved D. Germline V gene lookup returns CDR1 SQVTM and CDR2 ANQGSEA. Trimming removed 1 base from V and 1 base from J, with 8 bases in between. The CDR3 contains 13 residues. For the CDR3, the DNA is TGCAGCGTTGAAGTTCTTGGGTCCTACGAGCAGTACTTC. Its translation is CSVEVLGSYEQYF.

The rearrangement links TRBV15 to TRBJ1-1; D might be TRBD1 (5 bases). The CDR3 is 14 amino acids. CDR1 LNHNV and CDR2 YYDKDF come from the germline V gene (reference sequence). The ends were cut back, 5 bases at V and 0 bases at J, with 10 bases in the middle. The DNA for the CDR3 is TGTGCCACCAGCGGGGACCTATTGAACACTGAAGCTTTCTTT. Translation: CATSGDLLNTEAFF.

This clone has just one count. This specimen includes other DNA sequences encoding the same CDR3. V is TRBV19 and J is TRBJ2-1, with D possibly TRBD1 on 5 matching bases. Between the trimmed V and J ends, which lost 3 bases and 4 bases, there was a span of 10 bases. The germline V gene encodes CDR1 LNHDA and CDR2 SQIVND (reference sequence). The CDR3 spans 14 residues. The CDR3 nucleotides read TGTGCCAGTAGTATCAGGGCGAGTTACAATGAGCAGTTCTTC. Its translation is CASSIRASYNEQFF.

The rearrangement joins TRBV5-5 to TRBJ2-5; tentative D call: TRBD2 (5 bases). The V gene's germline CDR1 is SGHKS and CDR2 YYEKEE (reference sequence). CDR3 length: 14 amino acids. V lost 5 bases, J lost 5 bases, and 16 bases lay in between. The CDR3: CASRSNPRGETQYF. As DNA, the CDR3 is TGTGCCAGCAGGTCTAATCCAAGAGGGGAGACCCAGTACTTC. Full variable domain (outside the CDR3, taken from reference TRBV5-5 and TRBJ2-5): DAGVTQSPTHLIKTRGQQVTLRCSPISGHKSVSWYQQVLGQGPQFIFQYYEKEERGRGNFPDRFSARQFPNYSSELNVNALLLGDSALYLCASRSNPRGETQYFGPGTRLLVL.

The chain has TRBV6-5 and TRBJ2-7; a weak D match, TRBD1 (6 bases). The CDR3 covers 15 residues. Trimming cost V 6 bases and J 1 base, with 16 bases left between them. The germline V gene encodes CDR1 MNHEY and CDR2 SVGAGI. CDR3 in DNA: TGTGCCAGCAGACCCGGACAGTGGTCATCCTACGAGCAGTACTTC. It yields the protein CASRPGQWSSYEQYF.

This clone was detected once. This sample also contains other DNA sequences that code for the same CDR3. V and J are TRBV27 and TRBJ2-1, with D unclear. The CDR3 runs 11 residues. V lost 5 bases, J lost 4 bases, and 3 bases lay in between. The V gene's germline CDR1 is MNHEY and CDR2 SMNVEV (reference sequence). The CDR3 here is CASSLYNEQFF. CDR3 bases: TGTGCCAGCAGTCTATACAATGAGCAGTTCTTC.

The chain carries TRBV5-1 and TRBJ2-7; D is uncertain. The CDR3 is made up of 12 amino acids. V gave up 5 bases and J gave up 5 bases, with 11 bases separating them. CDR1 is SGHRS and CDR2 is YFSETQ in the germline V gene. The CDR3 DNA reads as TGCGCCAGCAGGGCGTTGGCGGACGAGCAGTACTTC. As protein: CASRALADEQYF.

This clone turned up a few times. Other DNA sequences in the same sample also yield this CDR3. The rearrangement uses TRBV27 and TRBJ2-7; D is perhaps TRBD1 or TRBD2 (6 bases each). The length of the CDR3 is 14 residues. V was pared by 2 bases and J by 2 bases, with 10 bases between. CDR1 and CDR2 from the germline V gene are MNHEY and SMNVEV (reference sequence). The CDR3 loop is CASSLGGRAYEQYF. CDR3 nucleotide sequence: TGTGCCAGCAGTTTAGGGGGGCGCGCCTACGAGCAGTACTTC.

This clone was counted once. The chain is built from TRBV29-1 and TRBJ2-1; D gene uncertain. Trimming took 7 bases from V and 3 from J, leaving 10 bases between them. This CDR3 is built from 12 residues. The germline V gene encodes CDR1 SQVTM and CDR2 ANQGSEA. The CDR3 nucleotides read TGCAGCGCCGGCAACAGCTACAATGAGCAGTTCTTC. It specifies CSAGNSYNEQFF.

The V call is TRBV27, the J call TRBJ2-6, with TRBD1 matching over 8 bases. CDR3 length: 19 residues. With V trimmed by 3 bases and J by 4 bases, 14 bases remained unmatched. Germline CDR1 reads MNHEY; CDR2 reads SMNVEV (reference sequence). CDR3 DNA sequence: TGTGCCAGCAGTTTCTCGCTTGGACAGGGTTCCGCCGGGGCCAACGTCCTGACTTTC. Protein: CASSFSLGQGSAGANVLTF.

The chain joins TRBV19 to TRBJ2-7; the match to TRBD2 covers 12 bases. The CDR3 is 15 residues long. Germline-derived CDR1 and CDR2 are LNHDA and SQIVND (reference sequence). After removal of 9 bases from V and 3 bases from J, the junction contained 9 bases not matched to a gene. CDR3 amino acids: CASAETGLAGYEQYF. The CDR3 region has the DNA TGTGCCAGCGCCGAAACGGGACTAGCGGGCTACGAGCAGTACTTC.